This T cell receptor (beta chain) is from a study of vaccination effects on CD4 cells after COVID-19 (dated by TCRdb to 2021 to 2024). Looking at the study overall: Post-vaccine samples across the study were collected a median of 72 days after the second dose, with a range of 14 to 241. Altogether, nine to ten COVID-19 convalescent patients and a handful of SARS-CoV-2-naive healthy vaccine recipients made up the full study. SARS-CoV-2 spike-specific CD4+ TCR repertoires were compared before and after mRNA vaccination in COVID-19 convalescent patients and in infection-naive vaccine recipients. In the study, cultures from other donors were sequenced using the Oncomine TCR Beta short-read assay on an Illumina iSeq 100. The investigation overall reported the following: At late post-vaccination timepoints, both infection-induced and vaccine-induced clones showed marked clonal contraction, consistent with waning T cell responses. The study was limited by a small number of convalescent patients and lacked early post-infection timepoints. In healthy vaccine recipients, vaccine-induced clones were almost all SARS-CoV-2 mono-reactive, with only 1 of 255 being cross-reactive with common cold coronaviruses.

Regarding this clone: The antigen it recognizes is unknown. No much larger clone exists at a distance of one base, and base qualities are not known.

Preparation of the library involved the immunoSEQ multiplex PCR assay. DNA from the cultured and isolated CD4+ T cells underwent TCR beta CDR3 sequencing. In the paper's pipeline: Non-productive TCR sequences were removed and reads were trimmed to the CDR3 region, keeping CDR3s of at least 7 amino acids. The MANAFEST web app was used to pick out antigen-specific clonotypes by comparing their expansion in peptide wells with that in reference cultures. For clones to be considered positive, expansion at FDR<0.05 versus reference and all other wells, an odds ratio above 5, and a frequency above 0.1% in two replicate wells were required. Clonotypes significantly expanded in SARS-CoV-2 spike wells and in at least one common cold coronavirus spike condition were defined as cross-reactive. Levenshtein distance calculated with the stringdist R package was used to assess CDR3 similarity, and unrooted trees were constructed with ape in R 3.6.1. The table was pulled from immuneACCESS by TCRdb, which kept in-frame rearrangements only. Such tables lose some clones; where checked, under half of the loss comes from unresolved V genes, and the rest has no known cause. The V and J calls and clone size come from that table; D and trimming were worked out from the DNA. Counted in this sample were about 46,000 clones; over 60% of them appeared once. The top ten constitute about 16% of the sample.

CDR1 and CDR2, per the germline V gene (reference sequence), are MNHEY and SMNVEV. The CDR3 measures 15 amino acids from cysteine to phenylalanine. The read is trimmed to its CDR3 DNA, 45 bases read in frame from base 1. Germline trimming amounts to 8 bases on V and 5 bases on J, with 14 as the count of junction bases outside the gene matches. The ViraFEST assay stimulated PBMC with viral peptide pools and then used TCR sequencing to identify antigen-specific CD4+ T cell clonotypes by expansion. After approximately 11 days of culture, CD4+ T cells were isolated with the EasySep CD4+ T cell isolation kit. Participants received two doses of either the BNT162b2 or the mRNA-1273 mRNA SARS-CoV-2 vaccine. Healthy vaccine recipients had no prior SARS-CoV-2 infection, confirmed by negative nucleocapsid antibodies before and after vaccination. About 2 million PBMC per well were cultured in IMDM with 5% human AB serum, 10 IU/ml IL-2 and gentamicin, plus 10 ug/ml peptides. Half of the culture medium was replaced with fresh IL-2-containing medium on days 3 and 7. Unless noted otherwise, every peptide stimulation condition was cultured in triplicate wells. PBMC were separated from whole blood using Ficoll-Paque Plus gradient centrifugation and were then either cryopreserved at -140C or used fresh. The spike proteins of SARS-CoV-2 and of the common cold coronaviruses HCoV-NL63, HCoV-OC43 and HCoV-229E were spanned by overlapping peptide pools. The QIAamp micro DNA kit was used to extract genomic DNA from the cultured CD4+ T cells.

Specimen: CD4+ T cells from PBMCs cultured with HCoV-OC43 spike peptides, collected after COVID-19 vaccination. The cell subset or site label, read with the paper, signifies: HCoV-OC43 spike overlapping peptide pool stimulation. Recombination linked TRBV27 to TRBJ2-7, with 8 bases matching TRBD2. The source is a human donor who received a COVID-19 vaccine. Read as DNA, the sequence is TGTGCCAGCGGACGACTAGCGCCGAAAGGGGACGAGCAGTACTTC. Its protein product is CASGRLAPKGDEQYF.